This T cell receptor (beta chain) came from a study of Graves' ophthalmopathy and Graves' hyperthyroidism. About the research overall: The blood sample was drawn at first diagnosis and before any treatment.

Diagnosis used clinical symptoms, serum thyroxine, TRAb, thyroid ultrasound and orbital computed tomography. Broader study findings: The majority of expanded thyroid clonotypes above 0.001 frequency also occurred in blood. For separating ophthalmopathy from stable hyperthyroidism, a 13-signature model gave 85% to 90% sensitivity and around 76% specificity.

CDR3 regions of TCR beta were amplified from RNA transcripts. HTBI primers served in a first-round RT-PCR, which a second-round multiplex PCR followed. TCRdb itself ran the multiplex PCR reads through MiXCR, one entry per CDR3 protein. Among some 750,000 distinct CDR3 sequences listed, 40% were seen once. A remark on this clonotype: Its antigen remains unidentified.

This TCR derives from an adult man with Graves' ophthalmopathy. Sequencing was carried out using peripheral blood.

CDR3 sequence (DNA): TGTGCCAGCTCACCAGTTGCAGCAAAGCCTCTCAACTATGGCTACACCTTC. Translation: CASSPVAAKPLNYGYTF. The rearrangement uses TRBV11-2 and TRBJ1-2; D ambiguous. This CDR3 has 17 amino acids. Germline CDR1 is SGHAT and CDR2 is FQNNGV. V gave up 8 bases and J gave up 2 bases, with 24 bases separating them.